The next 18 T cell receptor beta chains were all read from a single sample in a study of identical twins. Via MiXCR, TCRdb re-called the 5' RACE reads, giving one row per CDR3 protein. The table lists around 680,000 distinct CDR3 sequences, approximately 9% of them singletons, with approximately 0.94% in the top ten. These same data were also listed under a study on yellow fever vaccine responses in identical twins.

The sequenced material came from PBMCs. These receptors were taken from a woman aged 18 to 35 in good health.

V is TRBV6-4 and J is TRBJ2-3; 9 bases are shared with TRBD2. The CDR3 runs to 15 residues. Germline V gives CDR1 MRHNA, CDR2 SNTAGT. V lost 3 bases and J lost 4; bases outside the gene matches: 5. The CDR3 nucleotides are TGTGCCAGCAGTGAATTGGCGGGGGGGGCAGATACGCAGTATTTT. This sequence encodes CASSELAGGADTQYF.

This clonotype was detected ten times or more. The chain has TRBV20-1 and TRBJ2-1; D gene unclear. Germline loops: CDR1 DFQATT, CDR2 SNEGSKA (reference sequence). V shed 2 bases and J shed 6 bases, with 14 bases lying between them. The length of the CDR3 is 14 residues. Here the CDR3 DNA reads TGCAGTGCTAGACCTTTCCGGGCGCTCAATGAGCAGTTCTTC. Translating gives CSARPFRALNEQFF.

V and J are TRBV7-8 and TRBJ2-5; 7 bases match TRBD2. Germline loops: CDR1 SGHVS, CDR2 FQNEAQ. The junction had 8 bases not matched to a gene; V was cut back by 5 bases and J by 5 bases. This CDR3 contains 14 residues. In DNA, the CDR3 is TGTGCCAGCAGCCCCGGACTAGTGGCTGAGACCCAGTACTTC. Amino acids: CASSPGLVAETQYF.

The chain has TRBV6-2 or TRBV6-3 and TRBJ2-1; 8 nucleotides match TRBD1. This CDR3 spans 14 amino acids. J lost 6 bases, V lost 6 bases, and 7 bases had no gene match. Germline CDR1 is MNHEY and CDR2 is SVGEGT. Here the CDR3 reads CASRRQGLFNEQFF. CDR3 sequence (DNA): TGTGCCAGCAGGAGACAGGGGCTTTTCAATGAGCAGTTCTTC.

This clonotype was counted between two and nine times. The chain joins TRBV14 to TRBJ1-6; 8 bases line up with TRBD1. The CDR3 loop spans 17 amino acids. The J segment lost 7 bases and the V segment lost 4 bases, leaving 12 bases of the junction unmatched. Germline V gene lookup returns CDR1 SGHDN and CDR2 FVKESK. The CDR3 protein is CASSLRTGTGGNSPLHF. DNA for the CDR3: TGTGCCAGCAGCCTAAGAACAGGGACAGGCGGGAATTCACCCCTCCACTTT.

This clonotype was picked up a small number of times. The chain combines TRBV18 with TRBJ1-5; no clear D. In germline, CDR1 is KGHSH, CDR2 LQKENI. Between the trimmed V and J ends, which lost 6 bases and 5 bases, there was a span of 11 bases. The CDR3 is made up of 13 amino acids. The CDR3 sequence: CASSTSGDQPQHF. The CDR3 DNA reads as TGTGCCAGCTCGACTTCCGGGGATCAGCCCCAGCATTTT.

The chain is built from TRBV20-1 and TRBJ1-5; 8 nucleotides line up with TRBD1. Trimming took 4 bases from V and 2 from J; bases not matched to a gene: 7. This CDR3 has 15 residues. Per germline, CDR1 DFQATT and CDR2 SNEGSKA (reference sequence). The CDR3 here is CSAKPGGLGNQPQHF. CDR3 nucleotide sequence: TGCAGTGCTAAACCAGGGGGCTTGGGCAATCAGCCCCAGCATTTT.

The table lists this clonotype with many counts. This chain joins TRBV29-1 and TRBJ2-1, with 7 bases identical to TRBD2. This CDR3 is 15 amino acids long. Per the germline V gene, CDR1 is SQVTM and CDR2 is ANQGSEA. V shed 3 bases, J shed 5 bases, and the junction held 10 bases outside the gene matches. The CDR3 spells CSVDGSSGIDNEQFF. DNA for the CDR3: TGCAGCGTTGACGGCTCGAGCGGGATTGACAATGAGCAGTTCTTC.

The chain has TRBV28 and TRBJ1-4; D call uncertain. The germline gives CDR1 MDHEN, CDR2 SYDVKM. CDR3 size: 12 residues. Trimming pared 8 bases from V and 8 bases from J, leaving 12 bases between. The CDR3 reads CASGRVREKLFF. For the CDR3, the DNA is TGTGCCAGCGGACGGGTTCGGGAAAAACTGTTTTTT.

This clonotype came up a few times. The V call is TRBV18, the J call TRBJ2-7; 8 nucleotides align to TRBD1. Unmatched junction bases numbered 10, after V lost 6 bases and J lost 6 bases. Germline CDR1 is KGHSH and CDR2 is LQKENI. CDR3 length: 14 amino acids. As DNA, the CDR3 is TGTGCCAGCTCCCTCACCAGCGACAGGGGCGAGCAGTACTTC. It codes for CASSLTSDRGEQYF.

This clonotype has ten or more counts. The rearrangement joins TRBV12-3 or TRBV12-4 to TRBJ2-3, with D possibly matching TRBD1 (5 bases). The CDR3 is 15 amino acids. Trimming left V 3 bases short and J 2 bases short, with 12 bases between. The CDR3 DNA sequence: TGTGCCAGCAGTTTTACGGCAGGGCCCACAGATACGCAGTATTTT. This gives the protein CASSFTAGPTDTQYF.

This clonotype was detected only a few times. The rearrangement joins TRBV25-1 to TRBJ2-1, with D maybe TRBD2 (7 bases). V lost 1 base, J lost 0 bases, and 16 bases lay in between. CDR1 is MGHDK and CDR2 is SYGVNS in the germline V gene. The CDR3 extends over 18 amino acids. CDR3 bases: TGTGCCAGCAGTGAATTGGAGTGGCGGGGGCGCTCCTACAATGAGCAGTTCTTC. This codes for CASSELEWRGRSYNEQFF.

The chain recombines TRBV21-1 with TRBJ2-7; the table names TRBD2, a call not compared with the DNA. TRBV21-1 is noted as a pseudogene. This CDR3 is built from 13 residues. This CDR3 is CATASGASYEQYF. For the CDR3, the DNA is TGTGCCACCGCTAGCGGGGCGTCCTACGAGCAGTACTTC.

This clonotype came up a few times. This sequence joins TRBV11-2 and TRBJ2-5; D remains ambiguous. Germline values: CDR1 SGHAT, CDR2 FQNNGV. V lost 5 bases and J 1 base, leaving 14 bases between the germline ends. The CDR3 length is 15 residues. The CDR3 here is CASSHQEQFQETQYF. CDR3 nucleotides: TGTGCCAGCAGCCACCAGGAACAGTTCCAAGAGACCCAGTACTTC.

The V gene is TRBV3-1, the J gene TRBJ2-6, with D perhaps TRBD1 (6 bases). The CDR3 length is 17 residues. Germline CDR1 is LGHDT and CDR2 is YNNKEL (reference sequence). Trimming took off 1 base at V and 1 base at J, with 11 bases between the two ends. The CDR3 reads CASSQVATGSGANVLTF. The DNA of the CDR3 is TGTGCCAGCAGCCAAGTCGCAACAGGGTCTGGGGCCAACGTCCTGACTTTC.

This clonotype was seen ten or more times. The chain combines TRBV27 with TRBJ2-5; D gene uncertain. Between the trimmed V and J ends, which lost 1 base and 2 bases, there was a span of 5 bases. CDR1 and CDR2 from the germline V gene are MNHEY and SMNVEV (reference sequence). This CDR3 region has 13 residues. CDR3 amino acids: CASSLYSQETQYF. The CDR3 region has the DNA TGTGCCAGCAGTTTATACTCACAAGAGACCCAGTACTTC.

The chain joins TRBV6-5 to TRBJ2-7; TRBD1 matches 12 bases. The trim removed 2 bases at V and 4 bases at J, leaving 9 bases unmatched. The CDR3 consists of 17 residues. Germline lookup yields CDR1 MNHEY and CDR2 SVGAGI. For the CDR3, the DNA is TGTGCCAGCAGTTACCGCCAGCCGGGACAGGGGGCTTACGAGCAGTACTTC. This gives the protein CASSYRQPGQGAYEQYF.

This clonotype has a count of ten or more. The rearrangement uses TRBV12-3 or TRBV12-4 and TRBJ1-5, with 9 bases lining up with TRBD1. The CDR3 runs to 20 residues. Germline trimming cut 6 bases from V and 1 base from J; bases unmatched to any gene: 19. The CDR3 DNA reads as TGTGCCAGCAGCGCAACCACCGGGACAGGGAGCCCGCTGAGCAATCAGCCCCAGCATTTT. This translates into CASSATTGTGSPLSNQPQHF.